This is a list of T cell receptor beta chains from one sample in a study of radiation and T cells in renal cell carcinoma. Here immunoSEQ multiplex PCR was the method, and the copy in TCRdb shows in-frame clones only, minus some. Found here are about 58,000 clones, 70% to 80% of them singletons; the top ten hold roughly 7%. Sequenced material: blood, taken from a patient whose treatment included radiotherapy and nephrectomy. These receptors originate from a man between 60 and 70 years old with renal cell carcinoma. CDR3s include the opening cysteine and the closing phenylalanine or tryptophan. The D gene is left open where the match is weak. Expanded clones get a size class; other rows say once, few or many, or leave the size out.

TGTGCCAGCAGCCCGGCGGGACAGCCGAACACCGGGGAGCTGTTTTTT,CASSPAGQPNTGELFF,TRBJ2-2,TRBV11-3,-,-
TGTGCCAGTAGTATAGATCACCAGACGGCCTACAATGAGCAGTTCTTC,CASSIDHQTAYNEQFF,TRBJ2-1,TRBV19,-,-
TGCGCCAGCAGTGAGTCCTATGGCTACACCTTC,CASSESYGYTF,TRBJ1-2,TRBV10-2,-,once
TGTGCCAGCAGCTCGGGGACTTTCTACAATGAGCAGTTCTTC,CASSSGTFYNEQFF,TRBJ2-1,TRBV11-2,-,-
TGTGCCAGCAGTGTTCAGGGGTTGGACAATCAGCCCCAGCATTTT,CASSVQGLDNQPQHF,TRBJ1-5,TRBV2,-,-
TGTGCCAGCAGCGTAGAGGAACTAGCGGGAGGGCATACGCAGTATTTT,CASSVEELAGGHTQYF,TRBJ2-3,TRBV9,TRBD2,-
TGCGCCAGCAGCGCGTCCGGGCCTTCGGGCCTTGGCTACACCTTC,CASSASGPSGLGYTF,TRBJ1-2,TRBV5-1,-,-
TGTGCCAGCAGCTTGGAAAGGTCTAATGAAAAACTGTTTTTT,CASSLERSNEKLFF,TRBJ1-4,TRBV5-5,-,once
TGTGCCTCGGGGGGTGGACCTTACGAGCAGTACTTC,CASGGGPYEQYF,TRBJ2-7,TRBV30,TRBD2,-
TGTGCCTGGAAGAAGTCTGGAAACACCATATATTTT,CAWKKSGNTIYF,TRBJ1-3,TRBV30,-,few
TGTGCCATCAGTGGCGGGACAGGGGCAGATACGCAGTATTTT,CAISGGTGADTQYF,TRBJ2-3,TRBV10-3,TRBD1,-
TGTGCCAGCAGCTCATTGGGGAGGAATGATCAGCCCCAGCATTTT,CASSSLGRNDQPQHF,TRBJ1-5,TRBV5-6,-,-
TGTGCCAGCAGGGTGGCGGGGGACCACAATGAGCAGTTCTTC,CASRVAGDHNEQFF,TRBJ2-1,TRBV11-2,TRBD2,-
TGTGCCAGCAGTCCTCTGGGGGCCAGGGAGACCCAGTACTTC,CASSPLGARETQYF,TRBJ2-5,TRBV14,-,few
TGTGCCAGCAGTGAAAGGACGGACTATGGCTACACCTTC,CASSERTDYGYTF,TRBJ1-2,TRBV2,-,-